Listed below are T cell receptor beta chains from one sample, sequenced in a study of cytomegalovirus exposure and HLA in healthy donors. The table came from immunoSEQ multiplex PCR; TCRdb's copy has only in-frame clones and leaves some out. Among some 180,000 clones listed, 70% to 80% were seen once. Source material: PBMCs. These receptors were obtained from a woman aged 30 to 39 in good health and CMV-seropositive. Both conserved end residues are trimmed from each CDR3.

J gene: TRBJ1-1
V gene: TRBV6-1
CDR3 protein: ASSSAGVTEAF

J gene: TRBJ1-3
V gene: TRBV27
CDR3 protein: ASSLNSGNTIY

J gene: TRBJ2-1
V gene: TRBV10-3
CDR3 protein: AISESEDRDNEQF

J gene: TRBJ2-3
V gene: TRBV11-1
CDR3 protein: ASRKGGGRAGDTQY

J gene: TRBJ2-1
V gene: TRBV11-3
CDR3 protein: ASSLYSLAGVSGEQF

J gene: TRBJ1-1
V gene: TRBV5-4
CDR3 protein: ASSLIQGSEAF

J gene: NA
V gene: TRBV6-1
CDR3 protein: ASSARTVSYEQY

J gene: TRBJ2-5
V gene: TRBV30
CDR3 protein: AWSVTGLAGAQETQY

J gene: TRBJ2-7
V gene: TRBV5-1
CDR3 protein: ASSLDGGQYEQY

J gene: TRBJ2-3
V gene: TRBV5-1
CDR3 protein: ASSPGLAVTDTQY

J gene: TRBJ2-5
V gene: TRBV4-2
CDR3 protein: ASSQEGGGPPQETQY

J gene: TRBJ2-1
V gene: TRBV10-2
CDR3 protein: ASSGLAGDLGVQF

J gene: TRBJ2-5
V gene: TRBV4-2
CDR3 protein: ASSPTEERGAYQETQY

J gene: TRBJ2-5
V gene: TRBV19
CDR3 protein: ASSIPGVRETQY

J gene: TRBJ2-5
V gene: TRBV29-1
CDR3 protein: SALAGGLQETQY